Ten or more counts support the clone carrying this T cell receptor beta chain. Each CDR3 protein is one row after TCRdb ran MiXCR on the 5' RACE reads. The sample lists some 240,000 distinct CDR3 sequences, about 3.7% seen once, with 19% in the top ten. This entry comes from a study of T cells after yellow fever vaccination. The V end lost 5 bases, the J end lost 4 bases, and 14 bases lay between the germline ends. The CDR3 length is 14 residues. CDR1 is SEHNR, CDR2 FQNEAQ, per germline (reference sequence). The sample was PBMCs, taken 15 days after the yellow fever booster vaccination. The sequence derives from a young man who received the YFV17D yellow fever vaccine. V usage is TRBV7-9 and J usage is TRBJ1-2; D might be TRBD1 (6 bases). The CDR3 bases are TGTGCCAGCAGCAGAGACAGGATCAGCTATGGCTACACCTTC. It translates to CASSRDRISYGYTF.